This T cell receptor (beta chain) comes out of a study of human T cells and chemical hapten exposure. As for time point: patch test 3, about 24 weeks after DPC sensitization. Documented treatment: therapeutic diphenylcyclopropenone sensitization with weekly scalp DPC. Blood was collected ahead of every patch test applied. TCRdb re-called the RACE reads with MiXCR, one entry per CDR3 protein. Here the sample spans more than 85,000 distinct CDR3 sequences, less than 45% being singletons. The germline V gene encodes CDR1 ENHRY and CDR2 SYGVKD. V lost 10 bases to trimming and J lost 6 bases; unmatched junction nucleotides: 4. The CDR3 has 11 amino acids. This clonotype has ten or more counts. The antigen is unknown. Study-wide points: Every donor had alopecia, and their immune response may therefore differ from healthy people's.

This clonotype originated in a man aged 35-49 years with alopecia areata. Some clones in this sample may be carry-over from other donors' samples. V usage is TRBV10-3 and J usage is TRBJ2-3; 7 nucleotides match TRBD2. Sequencing was performed on whole blood, taken in connection with sensitization to the hapten diphenylcyclopropenone (DPC). CDR3 DNA: TGTGCCACGATAGCGGGTGATACGCAGTATTTT. Its protein product is CATIAGDTQYF.